This T cell receptor beta chain emerged from a study of early T cells in non-severe SARS-CoV-2 infection. cDNA molecules, individually, were tagged with unique molecular identifiers. TCRdb redid the calling of the 5' RACE reads with MiXCR, one entry per CDR3 protein. Seen here are about 39,000 distinct CDR3 sequences, 7% to 7.5% observed once, and the top ten hold approximately 4.5%. This clonotype came up many times. Germline assignment: CDR1 MNHEY and CDR2 SVGEGT. Trimming pared 4 bases from V and 8 bases from J, leaving 16 bases between. The CDR3 runs 14 residues. The TCR originated in an adult who was a healthcare worker with PCR-confirmed SARS-CoV-2 infection or an uninfected control (not recorded which). The sequencing sample was made of whole blood. V gene TRBV6-2 or TRBV6-3 combines with J gene TRBJ2-3; possibly TRBD2 for D (6 bases). The CDR3 nucleotides are TGTGCCAGCAGTTTGGGACTCCTCCAACCTACGCAGTATTTT. Amino acid sequence: CASSLGLLQPTQYF.